The source of this TCR beta chain is a study of T cells in Graves' hyperthyroidism and ophthalmopathy. Study results and limitations: Most expanded thyroid clonotypes above 0.001 recurred in blood. Model-based prediction identified ophthalmopathy a median about 6 months prior to its onset.

The CDR3 is 15 residues long. The V end was cut by 5 bases, the J end by 0 bases, with 10 bases between. Per germline, CDR1 MNHEY and CDR2 SVGEGT. RNA transcripts were the template for amplifying TCR beta CDR3 regions. HTBI primers drove first-round RT-PCR of the TCR CDR3. TCRdb itself ran the multiplex PCR reads through MiXCR, one entry per CDR3 protein. Of around 350,000 distinct CDR3 sequences listed, over 10% are singletons. This clonotype came up many times. Its antigen is currently unknown. Used for diagnoses were clinical symptoms, serum thyroxine and TRAb, thyroid ultrasound and orbital computed tomography.

The origin of this receptor is a woman between 18 and 29 years old with Graves' hyperthyroidism. V and J are TRBV6-2 or TRBV6-3 and TRBJ2-2; D gene ambiguous. The source material was blood. The CDR3 sequence: CASSKMDPNTGELFF. The CDR3 region has the DNA TGTGCCAGCAGTAAGATGGATCCGAACACCGGGGAGCTGTTTTTT.